Presented here are 21 T cell receptor beta chains from one specimen sequenced in a study of TIL therapy for anti-PD-1-resistant metastatic lung cancer. Regarding time point: pre-treatment sample, taken before nivolumab and TIL therapy. Sequencing used immunoSEQ v3. The data were produced by immunoSEQ multiplex PCR, yet TCRdb's version contains in-frame clones alone and is incomplete. The table lists about 46,000 clones, 80% to 90% of them singletons, with 4% to 6% in the top ten. The specimen comprised blood, sampled at baseline. These receptors all come from a person aged 25 to 85 with non-small cell lung cancer.

V usage is TRBV7-9 and J usage is TRBJ1-1; maybe TRBD1 (5 bases). There are 17 residues in the CDR3. Germline V gene lookup returns CDR1 SEHNR and CDR2 FQNEAQ (reference sequence). Trimming stripped 5 bases from V and 1 base from J, with 20 bases between. CDR3 region: CASSPLEWGPPNTEAFF. The CDR3 DNA follows: TGTGCCAGCAGCCCTTTAGAATGGGGCCCCCCGAACACTGAAGCTTTCTTT.

This chain joins TRBV6-5 and TRBJ2-5, with D perhaps TRBD1 (6 bases). Germline CDR1 MNHEY, CDR2 SVGAGI. V dropped 1 base and J dropped 2 bases, with 11 bases sitting between them. CDR3 length equals 15 residues. In DNA, the CDR3 is TGTGCCAGCAGTTACTTGGGGCAGGGGCAAGAGACCCAGTACTTC. Residues: CASSYLGQGQETQYF.

V gene TRBV24-1 combines with J gene TRBJ2-2; D tentatively reads TRBD1 or TRBD2 (5 bases each). The germline V gene encodes CDR1 KGHDR and CDR2 SFDVKD. This CDR3 is 17 amino acids long. V was shortened by 0 bases and J by 2 bases, with 12 bases between the two germline ends. DNA for the CDR3: TGTGCCACCAGTGATTTGGGTATTGGGGGAAACACCGGGGAGCTGTTTTTT. This translates into CATSDLGIGGNTGELFF.

The chain employs TRBV19 and TRBJ2-1; TRBD1 is a possible D gene (6 bases). V was cut by 1 base and J by 3 bases, with 13 bases left in between. The CDR3 runs to 16 residues. Germline values: CDR1 LNHDA, CDR2 SQIVND (reference sequence). The CDR3 sequence is CASSIAGQGFYNEQFF. As DNA, the CDR3 is TGTGCCAGTAGTATAGCGGGACAAGGTTTCTACAATGAGCAGTTCTTC.

The J gene is TRBJ1-1, the V gene TRBV27; D not certain. Germline CDR1 reads MNHEY; CDR2 reads SMNVEV (reference sequence). This CDR3 has 13 residues. Trimming took off 2 bases at V and 1 base at J, with 5 bases between the two ends. The CDR3 region is CASSLQANTEAFF. CDR3 DNA sequence: TGTGCCAGCAGTTTACAGGCGAACACTGAAGCTTTCTTT.

The CDR3 loop is CASSLALLDEQYF. CDR3 nucleotides: TGTGCCAGCAGCTTAGCCCTCCTCGACGAGCAGTACTTC. The V gene is TRBV7-9, the J gene TRBJ2-7; D gene uncertain. The V gene lost 0 bases and the J gene lost 5 bases, with 8 bases spanning the gap. Germline V gives CDR1 SEHNR, CDR2 FQNEAQ (reference sequence). CDR3 size: 13 residues. Complete variable domain (other parts from reference TRBV7-9 and TRBJ2-7): DTGVSQNPRHKITKRGQNVTFRCDPISEHNRLYWYRQTLGQGPEFLTYFQNEAQLEKSRLLSDRFSAERPKGSFSTLEIQRTEQGDSAMYLCASSLALLDEQYFGPGTRLTVT.

The chain is built from TRBV2 and TRBJ2-2, with 10 bases aligning to TRBD1. Germline trimming cut 10 bases from V and 5 bases from J; bases unmatched to any gene: 19. CDR3 length: 18 amino acids. CDR1 and CDR2 (germline): SNHLY, FYNNEI. CDR3 in DNA: TGTGCCACAAAGCCGGGACAGGGGTTGTCGCGTAAAACCGGGGAGCTGTTTTTT. It yields the protein CATKPGQGLSRKTGELFF.

The chain couples TRBV5-4 to TRBJ2-1; TRBD2 is a possible D gene (6 bases). The V and J ends lost 0 bases and 7 bases respectively, with 17 bases between them. The germline gives CDR1 SGHNT, CDR2 YYREEE (reference sequence). The CDR3 sequence is 16 residues long. The CDR3 loop reads CASSLAGGRGSNEQFF. DNA of the CDR3: TGTGCCAGCAGCTTGGCTGGGGGGAGAGGGTCAAATGAGCAGTTCTTC.

The chain uses TRBV6-2 or TRBV6-3 and TRBJ1-2, with D possibly TRBD1 on 6 matching bases. Trimming shortened V by 5 bases and J by 6 bases, and 16 bases separated the two germline ends. The CDR3 spans 14 residues. Per germline, CDR1 MNHEY and CDR2 SVGEGT. CDR3 sequence reads: CASSPIQGIDGYTF. The CDR3 nucleotides read TGTGCCAGCAGTCCGATTCAGGGGATCGATGGCTACACCTTC.

The chain carries TRBV28 and TRBJ2-1; 11 nucleotides align to TRBD2. CDR3 length: 15 residues. Trimming removed 6 bases from V and 10 bases from J; junction bases left unmatched: 11. The germline gives CDR1 MDHEN, CDR2 SYDVKM. The CDR3 protein is CASSRAGTSGGEQFF. The CDR3 DNA reads as TGTGCCAGCAGCCGGGCCGGGACTAGCGGAGGCGAGCAGTTCTTC.

The chain employs TRBV10-3 and TRBJ2-5, with 12 positions matching TRBD1. V trimming: 8 bases; J trimming: 10 bases; junction bases outside the gene matches: 5. CDR1 and CDR2 from the germline V gene are ENHRY and SYGVKD. The CDR3 sequence is 12 residues long. CDR3 region: CAIGDRGRDQYF. CDR3 nucleotide sequence: TGTGCCATCGGGGACAGGGGGCGAGACCAGTACTTC.

This chain uses TRBV24-1 with TRBJ2-3; D remains unclear. The CDR3 length is 14 residues. Trimming shortened V by 4 bases and J by 4 bases, and 11 bases separated the two germline ends. The germline CDR1 and CDR2 sequences are KGHDR and SFDVKD. The CDR3 here is CATSDPLLADTQYF. The CDR3 DNA sequence: TGTGCCACCAGTGACCCCCTTCTCGCAGATACGCAGTATTTT.

The chain uses TRBV3-1 (or the pseudogene TRBV3-2) and TRBJ1-2; tentative D call: TRBD1 (6 bases). The CDR3 loop spans 16 amino acids. Per germline, CDR1 LGHDT and CDR2 YNNKEL (reference sequence). Trimming removed 1 base from V and 3 bases from J, with 15 bases in between. The CDR3 reads CASSQGTGGSYYGYTF. DNA for the CDR3: TGTGCCAGCAGCCAAGGGACGGGGGGCTCTTACTATGGCTACACCTTC.

This sequence joins TRBV11-3 and TRBJ2-7; no reliable D call. Germline V gene lookup returns CDR1 SGHNT and CDR2 YENEEA. The V end was cut by 3 bases, the J end by 2 bases, with 5 bases between. CDR3 length: 12 amino acids. This CDR3 reads CASSFNTYEQYF. The CDR3, as DNA: TGTGCCAGCAGCTTTAACACCTACGAGCAGTACTTC. The variable domain in full, completed from reference TRBV11-3 and TRBJ2-7, reads EAGVVQSPRYKIIEKKQPVAFWCNPISGHNTLYWYLQNLGQGPELLIRYENEEAVDDSQLPKDRFSAERLKGVDSTLKIQPAELGDSAVYLCASSFNTYEQYFGPGTRLTVT.

The rearrangement links TRBV2 to TRBJ2-5; 8 bases match TRBD1. J gave up 1 base and V 9 bases, and 10 bases lay outside the gene matches. The length of the CDR3 is 15 residues. Germline loops: CDR1 SNHLY, CDR2 FYNNEI. The CDR3: CARKGGTGPQETQYF. As DNA, the CDR3 is TGTGCCAGGAAGGGCGGGACAGGTCCCCAAGAGACCCAGTACTTC.

V usage is TRBV19 and J usage is TRBJ2-5; 8 bases are a match to TRBD1. Germline V lookup: CDR1 LNHDA, CDR2 SQIVND (reference sequence). V shed 1 base, J shed 4 bases, and the junction held 2 bases outside the gene matches. The CDR3 runs to 14 residues. CDR3 loop: CASSIGTGIETQYF. The CDR3 bases are TGTGCCAGTAGTATAGGGACAGGGATAGAGACCCAGTACTTC.

The V and J genes are TRBV7-8 and TRBJ2-5, with D possibly TRBD1 on 5 matching bases. This CDR3 contains 14 residues. Trimming shortened V by 2 bases and J by 1 base, and 8 bases separated the two germline ends. Germline loops: CDR1 SGHVS, CDR2 FQNEAQ. CDR3 in amino acids: CASSLQGFQETQYF. The CDR3 DNA is TGTGCCAGCAGCTTACAGGGCTTCCAAGAGACCCAGTACTTC.

This chain connects TRBV30 to TRBJ1-3, with no clear D. Trimming stripped 4 bases from V and 0 bases from J, with 10 bases between. The CDR3 totals 14 residues. CDR1 and CDR2 (germline): GTSNPN, SVGIG (reference sequence). DNA of the CDR3: TGTGCCTGGACCCATGACATCTCTGGAAACACCATATATTTT. Translating gives CAWTHDISGNTIYF.

The chain links TRBV5-4 to TRBJ2-4; a weak D match, TRBD1 (5 bases). V was pared by 0 bases and J by 3 bases, with 13 bases between. The CDR3 totals 16 residues. Germline V lookup: CDR1 SGHNT, CDR2 YYREEE (reference sequence). The CDR3 region has the DNA TGTGCCAGCAGCTTGGAATCAGGGTTGAGCAAAAACATTCAGTACTTC. Residues: CASSLESGLSKNIQYF.

A word on this clone: The same CDR3 is also encoded by other DNA sequences in this sample. The CDR3 region has the DNA TGTGCCAGCAGCTTAGCTAGCGGGACAGATACGCAGTATTTT. Translation gives CASSLASGTDTQYF. V gene TRBV11-2 combines with J gene TRBJ2-3, with 8 bases matching TRBD2. The CDR3 is 14 residues long. The ends lost 1 base at V and 3 bases at J; junction bases unmatched: 0. The germline V gene encodes CDR1 SGHAT and CDR2 FQNNGV.

The V gene is TRBV7-6, the J gene TRBJ2-5, with TRBD2 identical over 13 bases. The CDR3 covers 17 residues. Germline V gene lookup returns CDR1 SGHVS and CDR2 FNYEAQ. Germline trimming cut 4 bases from V and 4 bases from J; bases unmatched to any gene: 9. The CDR3 nucleotides read TGTGCCAGCAGCTCACTAGCGGGGGGGCCCTGGGGAGAGACCCAGTACTTC. Residues: CASSSLAGGPWGETQYF.